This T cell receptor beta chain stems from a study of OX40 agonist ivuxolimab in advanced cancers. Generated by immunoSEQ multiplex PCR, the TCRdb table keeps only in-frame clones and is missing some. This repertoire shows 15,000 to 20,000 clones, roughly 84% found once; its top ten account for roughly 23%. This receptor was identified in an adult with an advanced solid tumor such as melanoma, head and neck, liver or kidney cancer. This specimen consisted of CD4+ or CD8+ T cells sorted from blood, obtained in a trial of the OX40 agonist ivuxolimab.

CDR3 nucleotides: TGTGCCAGCAGCGCAGGGAAAATCTATGGCTACACCTTC. It codes for CASSAGKIYGYTF. The rearrangement joins TRBV25-1 to TRBJ1-2, with D possibly being TRBD1 (5 bases). The ends were cut back, 6 bases at V and 4 bases at J, with 12 bases in the middle. CDR1 and CDR2 (germline): MGHDK, SYGVNS. The CDR3 runs 13 residues.